This T cell receptor beta chain appears in the sequencing data of a study of CD8+CD57+ T cells in acquired aplastic anemia. Study in general: On average, sorted CD4+ and CD8+ cells gave roughly 2.9 ug of DNA. The average read count for CD4+ cells in healthy donors was about 10 million.

Genomic DNA acted as the template from which TCR beta VDJ combination and CDR3 sequence profiling were carried out. TCRdb re-analysed the reads in MiXCR, keeping a single row per CDR3 protein. The sample lists 180,000 or so distinct CDR3 sequences, around half seen once, with under 3% in the top ten. Study outcomes and limitations: Patients shared twenty-nine CD8+ CDR3 sequences with controls.

The germline V gene has CDR1 KGHDR and CDR2 SFDVKD. The CDR3 has 17 amino acids. V lost 3 bases, J lost 4 bases, and 6 bases stayed unmatched. In the case of this clonotype: The antigen remains unidentified.

Sample: sorted CD4+, CD8+, or CD8+CD57+ T cells (not recorded which) from PBMCs. The TCR originated in a human donor in good health. The chain combines TRBV24-1 with TRBJ2-2; 11 bases line up with TRBD2. The CDR3 region has the DNA TGTGCCACCAGTGATGCAGGACTAGCGGGTACCACCGGGGAGCTGTTTTTT. Translated, it gives CATSDAGLAGTTGELFF.